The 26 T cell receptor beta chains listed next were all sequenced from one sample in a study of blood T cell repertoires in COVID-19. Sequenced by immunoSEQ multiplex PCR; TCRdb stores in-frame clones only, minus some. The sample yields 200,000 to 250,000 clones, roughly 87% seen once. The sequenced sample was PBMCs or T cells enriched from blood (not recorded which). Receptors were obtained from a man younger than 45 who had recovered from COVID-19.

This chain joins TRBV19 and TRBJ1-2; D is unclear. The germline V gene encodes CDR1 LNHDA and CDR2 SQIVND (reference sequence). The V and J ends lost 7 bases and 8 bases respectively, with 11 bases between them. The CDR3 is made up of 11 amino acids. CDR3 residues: CASKEEGGYTF. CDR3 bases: TGTGCCAGTAAAGAGGAGGGCGGCTACACCTTC.

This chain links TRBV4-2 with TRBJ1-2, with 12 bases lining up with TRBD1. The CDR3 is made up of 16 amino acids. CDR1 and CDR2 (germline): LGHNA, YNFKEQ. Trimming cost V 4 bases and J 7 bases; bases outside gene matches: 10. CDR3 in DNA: TGTGCCAGCAGCCGAGGGACAGGGGGCAAGAGTAGTGGCTACACCTTC. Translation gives CASSRGTGGKSSGYTF.

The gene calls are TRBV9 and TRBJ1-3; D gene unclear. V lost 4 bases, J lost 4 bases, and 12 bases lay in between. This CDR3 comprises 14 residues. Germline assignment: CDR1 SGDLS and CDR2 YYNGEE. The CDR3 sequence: CASSPPFQGNTIYF. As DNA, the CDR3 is TGTGCCAGCAGCCCGCCCTTTCAGGGAAACACCATATATTTT.

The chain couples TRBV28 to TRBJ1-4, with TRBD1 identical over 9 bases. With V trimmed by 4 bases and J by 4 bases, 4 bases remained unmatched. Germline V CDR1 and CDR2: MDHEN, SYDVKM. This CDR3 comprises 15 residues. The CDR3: CASSSQGAGNEKLFF. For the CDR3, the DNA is TGTGCCAGCAGTTCACAGGGGGCGGGTAATGAAAAACTGTTTTTT.

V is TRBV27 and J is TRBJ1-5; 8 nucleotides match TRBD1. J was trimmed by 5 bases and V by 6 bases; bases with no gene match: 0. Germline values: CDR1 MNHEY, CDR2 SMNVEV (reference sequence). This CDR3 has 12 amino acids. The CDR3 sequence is CASRQGDQPQHF. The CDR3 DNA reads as TGTGCCAGCAGACAGGGGGATCAGCCCCAGCATTTT.

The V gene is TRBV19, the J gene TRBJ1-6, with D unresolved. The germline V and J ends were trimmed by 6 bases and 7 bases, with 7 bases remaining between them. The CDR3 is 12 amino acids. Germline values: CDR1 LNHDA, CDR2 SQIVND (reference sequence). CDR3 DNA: TGTGCCAGTAGGCATACAAATTCACCCCTCCACTTT. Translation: CASRHTNSPLHF. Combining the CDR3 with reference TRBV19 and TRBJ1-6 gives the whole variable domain DGGITQSPKYLFRKEGQNVTLSCEQNLNHDAMYWYRQDPGQGLRLIYYSQIVNDFQKGDIAEGYSVSREKKESFPLTVTSAQKNPTAFYLCASRHTNSPLHFGNGTRLTVT.

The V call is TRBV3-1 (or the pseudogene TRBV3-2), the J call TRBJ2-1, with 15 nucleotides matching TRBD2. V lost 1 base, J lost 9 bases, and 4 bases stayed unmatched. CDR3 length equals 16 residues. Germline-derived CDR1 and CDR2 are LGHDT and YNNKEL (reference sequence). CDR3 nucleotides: TGTGCCAGCAGCCAAGCGGGGACTAGCGGGAGGTTTGAGCAGTTCTTC. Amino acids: CASSQAGTSGRFEQFF.

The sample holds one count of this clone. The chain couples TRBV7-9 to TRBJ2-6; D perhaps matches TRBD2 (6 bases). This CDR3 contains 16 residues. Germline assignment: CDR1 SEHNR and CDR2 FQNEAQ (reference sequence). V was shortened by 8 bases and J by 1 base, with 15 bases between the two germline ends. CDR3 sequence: CASPGLRTSGANVLTF. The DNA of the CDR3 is TGTGCCAGCCCGGGACTCAGAACATCTGGGGCCAACGTCCTGACTTTC.

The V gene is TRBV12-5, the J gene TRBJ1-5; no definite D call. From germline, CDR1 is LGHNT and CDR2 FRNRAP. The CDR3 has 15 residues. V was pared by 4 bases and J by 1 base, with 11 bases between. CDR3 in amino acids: CASGYTGISNQPQHF. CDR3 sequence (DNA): TGTGCTAGTGGTTACACGGGGATCAGCAATCAGCCCCAGCATTTT.

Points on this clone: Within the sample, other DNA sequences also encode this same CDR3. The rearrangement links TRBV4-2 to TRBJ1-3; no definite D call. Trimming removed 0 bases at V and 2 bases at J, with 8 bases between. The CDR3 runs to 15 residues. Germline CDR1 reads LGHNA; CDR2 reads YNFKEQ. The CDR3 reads CASSQDTGAGNTIYF. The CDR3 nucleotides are TGTGCCAGCAGCCAAGATACCGGAGCTGGAAACACCATATATTTT.

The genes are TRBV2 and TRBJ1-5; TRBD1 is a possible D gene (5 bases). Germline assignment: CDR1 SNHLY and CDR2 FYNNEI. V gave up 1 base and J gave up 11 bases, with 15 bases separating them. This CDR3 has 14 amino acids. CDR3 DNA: TGTGCCAGCAGTGAAGTGGCAGTCCTAGGGGCCCAGCATTTT. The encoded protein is CASSEVAVLGAQHF.

The CDR3 region has the DNA TGTGCCGGTAACAGGGGGCAAAATGAAAAACTGTTTTTT. Translated: CAGNRGQNEKLFF. This chain joins TRBV2 and TRBJ1-4; TRBD1 agrees at 9 bases. V lost 11 bases, J lost 5 bases, and 6 bases stayed unmatched. CDR3 length equals 13 residues. Germline loops: CDR1 SNHLY, CDR2 FYNNEI.

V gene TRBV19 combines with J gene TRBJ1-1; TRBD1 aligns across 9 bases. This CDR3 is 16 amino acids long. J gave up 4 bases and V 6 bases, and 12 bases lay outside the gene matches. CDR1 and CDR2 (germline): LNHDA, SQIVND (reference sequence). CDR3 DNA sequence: TGTGCCAGTAGACGAGACGGGCGGGACAGGGCCACTGAAGCTTTCTTT. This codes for CASRRDGRDRATEAFF. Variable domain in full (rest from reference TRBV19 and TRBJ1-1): DGGITQSPKYLFRKEGQNVTLSCEQNLNHDAMYWYRQDPGQGLRLIYYSQIVNDFQKGDIAEGYSVSREKKESFPLTVTSAQKNPTAFYLCASRRDGRDRATEAFFGQGTRLTVV.

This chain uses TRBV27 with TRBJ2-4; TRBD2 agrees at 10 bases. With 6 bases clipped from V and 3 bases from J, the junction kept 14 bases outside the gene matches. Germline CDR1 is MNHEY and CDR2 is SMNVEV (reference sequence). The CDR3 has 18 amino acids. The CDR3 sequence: CASSYLAGEGLVKNIQYF. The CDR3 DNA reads TGTGCCAGCAGCTATCTAGCGGGAGAAGGATTGGTCAAAAACATTCAGTACTTC.

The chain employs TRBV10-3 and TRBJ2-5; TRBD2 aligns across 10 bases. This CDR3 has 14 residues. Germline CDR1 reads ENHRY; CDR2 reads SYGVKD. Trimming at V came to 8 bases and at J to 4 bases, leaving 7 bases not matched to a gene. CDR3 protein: CAIASGGLGETQYF. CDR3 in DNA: TGTGCCATCGCTAGCGGGGGCCTTGGAGAGACCCAGTACTTC.

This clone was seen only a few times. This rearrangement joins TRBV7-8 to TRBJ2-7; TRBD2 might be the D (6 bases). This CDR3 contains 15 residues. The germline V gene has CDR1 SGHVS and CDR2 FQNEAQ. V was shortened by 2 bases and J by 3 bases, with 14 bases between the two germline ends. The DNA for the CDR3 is TGTGCCAGCAGCTTACAGCGGGTGGGAGACTACGAGCAGTACTTC. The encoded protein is CASSLQRVGDYEQYF. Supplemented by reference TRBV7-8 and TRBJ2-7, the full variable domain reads GAGVSQSPRYKVAKRGQDVALRCDPISGHVSLFWYQQALGQGPEFLTYFQNEAQLDKSGLPSDRFFAERPEGSVSTLKIQRTQQEDSAVYLCASSLQRVGDYEQYFGPGTRLTVT.

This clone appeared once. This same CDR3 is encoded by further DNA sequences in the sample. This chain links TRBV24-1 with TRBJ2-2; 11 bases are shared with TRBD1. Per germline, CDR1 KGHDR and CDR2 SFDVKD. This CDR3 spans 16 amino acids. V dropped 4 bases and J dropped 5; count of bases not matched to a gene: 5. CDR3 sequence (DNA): TGTGCCACCAGTGACCCTGGACAGGGGGCGACCGGGGAGCTGTTTTTT. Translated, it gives CATSDPGQGATGELFF.

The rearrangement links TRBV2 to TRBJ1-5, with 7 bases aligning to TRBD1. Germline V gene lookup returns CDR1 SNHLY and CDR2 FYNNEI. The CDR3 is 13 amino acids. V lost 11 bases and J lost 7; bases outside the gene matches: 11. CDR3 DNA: TGTGCCGGCAACGAGGGGGCAGAGCAGCCCCAGCATTTT. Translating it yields CAGNEGAEQPQHF.

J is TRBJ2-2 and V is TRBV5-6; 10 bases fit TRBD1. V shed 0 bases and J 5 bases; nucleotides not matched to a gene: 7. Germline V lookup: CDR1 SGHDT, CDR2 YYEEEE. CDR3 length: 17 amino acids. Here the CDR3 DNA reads TGTGCCAGCAGCTTGGGGACAGGGGGTTTCTTTACCGGGGAGCTGTTTTTT. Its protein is CASSLGTGGFFTGELFF.

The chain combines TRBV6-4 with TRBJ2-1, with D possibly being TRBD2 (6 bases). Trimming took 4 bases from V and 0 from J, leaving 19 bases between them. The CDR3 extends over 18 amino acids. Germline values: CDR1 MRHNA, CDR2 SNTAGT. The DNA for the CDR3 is TGTGCCAGCAGTGTTCTAGCGAGTATGACCAGCTCCTACAATGAGCAGTTCTTC. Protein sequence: CASSVLASMTSSYNEQFF.

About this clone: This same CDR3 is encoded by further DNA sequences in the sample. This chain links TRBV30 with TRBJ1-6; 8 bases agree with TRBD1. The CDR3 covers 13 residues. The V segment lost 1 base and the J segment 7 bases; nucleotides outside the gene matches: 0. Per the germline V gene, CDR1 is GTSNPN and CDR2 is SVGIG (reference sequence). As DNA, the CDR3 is TGTGCCTGGAGTGGACAGGGGAATTCACCCCTCCACTTT. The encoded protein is CAWSGQGNSPLHF. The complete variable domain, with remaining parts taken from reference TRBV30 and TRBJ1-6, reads SQTIHQWPATLVQPVGSPLSLECTVEGTSNPNLYWYRQAAGRGLQLLFYSVGIGQISSEVPQNLSASRPQDRQFILSSKKLLLSDSGFYLCAWSGQGNSPLHFGNGTRLTVT.

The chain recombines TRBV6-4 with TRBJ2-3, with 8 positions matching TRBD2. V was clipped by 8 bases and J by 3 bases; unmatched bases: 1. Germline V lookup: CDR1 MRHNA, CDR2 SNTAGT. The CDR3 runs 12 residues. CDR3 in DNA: TGTGCCAGCGAGCGGGAGACAGATACGCAGTATTTT. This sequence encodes CASERETDTQYF.

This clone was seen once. The CDR3 is CASSLGTGSHEQYF. The CDR3 bases are TGTGCCAGCAGCTTAGGGACAGGGAGCCACGAGCAGTACTTC. The chain links TRBV7-2 to TRBJ2-7, with TRBD1 identical over 8 bases. CDR3 size: 14 residues. In germline, CDR1 is SGHTA, CDR2 FQGNSA. With V trimmed by 1 base and J by 5 bases, 4 bases remained unmatched.

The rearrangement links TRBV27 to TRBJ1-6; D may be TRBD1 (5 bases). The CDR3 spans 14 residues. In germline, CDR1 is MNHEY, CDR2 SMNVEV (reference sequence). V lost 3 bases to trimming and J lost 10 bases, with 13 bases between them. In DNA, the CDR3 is TGTGCCAGCAGTTTGGGACCGCGGGACTCACCCCTCCACTTT. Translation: CASSLGPRDSPLHF.

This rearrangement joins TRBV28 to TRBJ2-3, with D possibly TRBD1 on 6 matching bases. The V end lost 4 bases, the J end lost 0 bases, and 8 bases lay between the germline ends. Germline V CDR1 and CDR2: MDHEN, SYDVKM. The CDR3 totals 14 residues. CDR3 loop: CASSSGQSTDTQYF. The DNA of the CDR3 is TGTGCCAGCAGTTCAGGACAGAGCACAGATACGCAGTATTTT.

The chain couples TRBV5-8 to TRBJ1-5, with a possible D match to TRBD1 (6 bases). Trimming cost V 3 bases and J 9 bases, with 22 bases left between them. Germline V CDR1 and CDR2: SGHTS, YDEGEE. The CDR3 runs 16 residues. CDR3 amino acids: CASSSETGHSMGPQHF. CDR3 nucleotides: TGTGCCAGCAGCTCAGAGACGGGACACTCAATGGGGCCCCAGCATTTT.